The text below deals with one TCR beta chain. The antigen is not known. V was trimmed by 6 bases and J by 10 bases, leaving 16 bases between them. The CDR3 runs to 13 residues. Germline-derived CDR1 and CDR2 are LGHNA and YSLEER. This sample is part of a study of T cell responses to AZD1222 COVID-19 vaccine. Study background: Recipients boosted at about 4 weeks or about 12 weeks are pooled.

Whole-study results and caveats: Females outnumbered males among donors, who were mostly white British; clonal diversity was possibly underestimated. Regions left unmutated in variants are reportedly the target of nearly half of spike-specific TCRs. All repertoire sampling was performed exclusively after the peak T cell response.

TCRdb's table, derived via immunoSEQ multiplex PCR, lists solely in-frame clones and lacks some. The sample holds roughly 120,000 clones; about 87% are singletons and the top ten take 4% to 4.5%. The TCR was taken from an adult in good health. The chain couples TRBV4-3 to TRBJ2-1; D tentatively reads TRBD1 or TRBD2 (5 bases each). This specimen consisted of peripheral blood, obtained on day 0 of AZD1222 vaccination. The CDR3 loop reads CASRDPGTREQFF. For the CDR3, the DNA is TGCGCCAGCAGGGACCCCGGGACGAGAGAGCAGTTCTTC.